This T cell receptor beta chain derives from a study of blood T cell repertoires in COVID-19. Overall study context: In each case, the material was cDNA or gDNA derived from T cells, B-cell-depleted T cells, or PBMCs.

CDR1 and CDR2 (germline): SGDLS, YYNGEE. The V segment lost 0 bases and the J segment 0 bases; nucleotides outside the gene matches: 10. There are 19 residues in the CDR3. In the source study's methods: By means of reference gene primer amplification, nucleated cell counts were estimated. Measured with immunoSEQ multiplex PCR; TCRdb has only the in-frame clones, and not every one. V and J calls and clone size are given by that table; D and trimming were obtained from the DNA. The table includes approximately 100,000 clones, 70% to 80% detected once. The rearrangement links TRBV9 to TRBJ2-2, with 8 bases aligning to TRBD2. The receptor was derived from a human donor with acute or convalescent COVID-19. The donor label of this sample is uncertain. Sequencing input: peripheral blood. The chain's CDR3 is CASSVVAGHHRTNTGELFF. DNA of the CDR3: TGTGCCAGCAGCGTAGTAGCGGGACATCATCGTACGAACACCGGGGAGCTGTTTTTT.